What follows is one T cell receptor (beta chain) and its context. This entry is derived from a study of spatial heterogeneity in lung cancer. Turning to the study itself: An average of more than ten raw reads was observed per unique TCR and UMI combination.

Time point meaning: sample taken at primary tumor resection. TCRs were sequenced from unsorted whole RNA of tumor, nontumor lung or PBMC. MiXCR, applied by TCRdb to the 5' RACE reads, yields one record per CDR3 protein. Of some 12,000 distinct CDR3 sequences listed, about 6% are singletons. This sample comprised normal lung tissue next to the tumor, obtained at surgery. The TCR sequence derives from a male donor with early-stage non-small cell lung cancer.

As DNA, the CDR3 is TGTGCCAGCAGTGAAAGTACCGTCCCCGGGGAGCTGTTTTTT. Protein: CASSESTVPGELFF. The chain links TRBV6-1 to TRBJ2-2; the D is unclear. CDR1 is MNHNS and CDR2 is SASEGT in the germline V gene. Trimming removed 2 bases at V and 6 bases at J, with 10 bases between. This CDR3 is 14 amino acids long.